This passage covers 26 T cell receptor beta chains from one sample sequenced in a study of radiation and T cells in renal cell carcinoma. The repertoire was sequenced with immunoSEQ multiplex PCR; TCRdb's copy has only in-frame clones and lacks some. The repertoire has approximately 92,000 clones, about 85% of them found once; the top ten carry just under 9.5%. Stated time point: blood 4 weeks post-SBRT, at nephrectomy. As to treatment: 15 Gy SBRT to primary tumor, nephrectomy 4 weeks later. The sequencing used blood, collected from a patient whose treatment included radiotherapy and nephrectomy. These receptor sequences come from a man aged 45-60 years with renal cell carcinoma.

The J gene is TRBJ2-3, the V gene TRBV20-1; TRBD1 or TRBD2 may be the D gene (5 bases each). This CDR3 contains 11 residues. V shed 5 bases and J shed 5 bases, with 8 bases lying between them. Germline CDR1 DFQATT, CDR2 SNEGSKA (reference sequence). The CDR3 spells CSAQRGDTQYF. CDR3 sequence (DNA): TGCAGTGCTCAGAGGGGAGATACGCAGTATTTT.

This clone was seen at least ten times. The CDR3 protein is CATPGQWETEAFF. CDR3 in DNA: TGTGCCACCCCGGGGCAGTGGGAGACTGAAGCTTTCTTT. This chain joins TRBV2 and TRBJ1-1, with D possibly being TRBD1 (5 bases). This CDR3 region has 13 residues. Germline V gene data show CDR1 as SNHLY and CDR2 as FYNNEI. V gave up 10 bases and J gave up 5 bases, with 17 bases separating them.

The CDR3 nucleotides are TGTGCCAGCGGAAGGACAGGGGATTACAATGAGCAGTTCTTC. This encodes CASGRTGDYNEQFF. The chain employs TRBV28 and TRBJ2-1, with 9 bases lining up with TRBD1. The CDR3 totals 14 residues. Germline CDR1 and CDR2: MDHEN and SYDVKM. V lost 8 bases and J lost 4; bases outside the gene matches: 6.

A few counts support this clone. J is TRBJ1-2 and V is TRBV6-6; unclear D gene. The CDR3 consists of 12 residues. The germline V gene encodes CDR1 MNHNY and CDR2 SVGAGI (reference sequence). The germline V and J ends were trimmed by 8 bases and 6 bases, with 13 bases remaining between them. The CDR3, as DNA: TGTGCCAGCGGCAGGCAAGCGGATGGCTACACCTTC. Its translation: CASGRQADGYTF.

The chain is built from TRBV4-2 and TRBJ1-2; no firm D call. CDR1 is LGHNA and CDR2 is YNFKEQ in the germline V gene. CDR3 length: 14 amino acids. V was trimmed by 4 bases and J by 3 bases, leaving 12 bases between them. This CDR3 reads CASSLAGRDYGYTF. The CDR3 DNA reads as TGTGCCAGCAGCCTCGCGGGTCGAGACTATGGCTACACCTTC.

The chain links TRBV5-4 to TRBJ1-6; D is unclear. Germline V gene lookup returns CDR1 SGHNT and CDR2 YYREEE (reference sequence). The CDR3 runs 13 residues. V lost 4 bases and J 14 bases, leaving 16 bases between the germline ends. In nucleotides, the CDR3 is TGTGCCAGCAGCCGACAAGACCGGGCAACCCTCCACTTT. Residues: CASSRQDRATLHF.

This clone was detected only a few times. This sequence joins TRBV29-1 and TRBJ2-5, with 7 bases identical to TRBD2. The CDR3 extends over 12 amino acids. Trimming removed 8 bases from V and 7 bases from J; junction bases left unmatched: 10. Germline assignment: CDR1 SQVTM and CDR2 ANQGSEA. In DNA form, the CDR3 reads TGCAGCTCACGAGGAGCGGGGACGACCCAGTACTTC. It encodes CSSRGAGTTQYF. The variable domain in full, with the rest retrieved from reference TRBV29-1 and TRBJ2-5, is SAVISQKPSRDICQRGTSLTIQCQVDSQVTMMFWYRQQPGQSLTLIATANQGSEATYESGFVIDKFPISRPNLTFSTLTVSNMSPEDSSIYLCSSRGAGTTQYFGPGTRLLVL.

The genes are TRBV7-2 and TRBJ1-1, with 8 bases aligning to TRBD1. V was pared by 1 base and J by 6 bases, with 4 bases of the junction left unmatched. Germline V gene lookup returns CDR1 SGHTA and CDR2 FQGNSA. CDR3 length: 14 amino acids. CDR3 region: CASSLDQGAAEAFF. The CDR3 DNA is TGTGCCAGCAGCTTAGATCAGGGGGCTGCTGAAGCTTTCTTT.

The V gene is TRBV30, the J gene TRBJ2-3; 7 bases agree with TRBD2. Germline V CDR1 and CDR2: GTSNPN, SVGIG (reference sequence). The CDR3 has 12 amino acids. The J segment lost 6 bases and the V segment lost 5 bases, leaving 5 bases of the junction unmatched. In DNA, the CDR3 is TGTGCCTGGGGACTAGTAGCCGATACGCAGTATTTT. As protein: CAWGLVADTQYF.

The chain links TRBV11-1 to TRBJ2-1; a possible D gene is TRBD1 (6 bases). The CDR3 runs to 17 residues. Between the trimmed V and J ends, which lost 1 base and 2 bases, there was a span of 15 bases. CDR1 is SGHAT and CDR2 is FQDESV in the germline V gene (reference sequence). Written as DNA, the CDR3 is TGTGCCAGCAGCTTAGAGGGAACAGGGTGGACCTACAATGAGCAGTTCTTC. Protein product: CASSLEGTGWTYNEQFF.

The chain carries TRBV7-2 and TRBJ2-6; D uncertain. V dropped 1 base and J dropped 0 bases, with 7 bases sitting between them. CDR3 length equals 16 residues. In germline, CDR1 is SGHTA, CDR2 FQGNSA. The CDR3 region has the DNA TGTGCCAGCAGCTTAGGCGTCAGCTCTGGGGCCAACGTCCTGACTTTC. This sequence encodes CASSLGVSSGANVLTF.

The V and J genes are TRBV5-4 and TRBJ2-1; a possible D gene is TRBD1 (6 bases). The length of the CDR3 is 13 residues. Trimming removed 0 bases at V and 8 bases at J, with 9 bases between. Germline assignment: CDR1 SGHNT and CDR2 YYREEE (reference sequence). This chain's CDR3 is CASSLAQGDEQFF. Here the CDR3 DNA reads TGTGCCAGCAGCTTGGCACAGGGAGATGAGCAGTTCTTC.

The CDR3 DNA is TGTGCCAGCAGGTGGACAGGAAAGAACACTGAAGCTTTCTTT. Translation gives CASRWTGKNTEAFF. The chain couples TRBV6-5 to TRBJ1-1; 7 bases map to TRBD1. The CDR3 has 14 residues. V lost 6 bases and J lost 1; bases outside the gene matches: 5. The germline V gene encodes CDR1 MNHEY and CDR2 SVGAGI.

The rearrangement uses TRBV6-5 and TRBJ1-1; D possibly corresponds to TRBD1 (5 bases). CDR3 size: 13 residues. V lost 2 bases, J lost 3 bases, and 7 bases lay in between. Germline lookup yields CDR1 MNHEY and CDR2 SVGAGI. The CDR3 DNA reads TGTGCCAGCAGTTACGGAGGGGACACTGAAGCTTTCTTT. Translating gives CASSYGGDTEAFF.

This chain uses TRBV10-3 with TRBJ2-5; no clear D. Trimming stripped 6 bases from V and 5 bases from J, with 10 bases between. Germline lookup yields CDR1 ENHRY and CDR2 SYGVKD. There are 12 residues in the CDR3. The CDR3 loop is CAISADRETQYF. The DNA for the CDR3 is TGTGCCATCAGCGCGGATAGGGAGACCCAGTACTTC.

The V gene is TRBV10-1, the J gene TRBJ1-4; the D gene is possibly TRBD1 (6 bases). V was trimmed by 2 bases and J by 10 bases, leaving 14 bases between them. In germline, CDR1 is WNHNN, CDR2 SYGVQD (reference sequence). The CDR3 loop spans 14 amino acids. In nucleotides, the CDR3 is TGCGCCAGCAGTGAGAGGGGGGGTCCAGGAAAACTGTTTTTT. Translating gives CASSERGGPGKLFF.

This chain uses TRBV7-2 with TRBJ1-4, with D perhaps TRBD1 (5 bases). Germline values: CDR1 SGHTA, CDR2 FQGNSA. With 7 bases removed from V and 4 bases from J, the gap between germline ends came to 13 bases. The length of the CDR3 is 14 residues. CDR3 region: CASTRRGFNEKLFF. In nucleotides, the CDR3 is TGTGCCAGCACCCGTCGGGGGTTTAATGAAAAACTGTTTTTT.

V is TRBV29-1 and J is TRBJ2-3, with a possible D match to TRBD1 (5 bases). V shed 3 bases and J shed 6 bases, with 13 bases lying between them. The CDR3 has 13 amino acids. CDR1 is SQVTM and CDR2 is ANQGSEA in the germline V gene. The CDR3 nucleotides read TGCAGCGTTGACCCGACAGTGTCGGATACGCAGTATTTT. It yields the protein CSVDPTVSDTQYF.

The gene calls are TRBV7-9 and TRBJ1-2; no clear D gene. The CDR3 spans 14 residues. Trimming removed 1 base at V and 3 bases at J, with 9 bases between. CDR1 is SEHNR and CDR2 is FQNEAQ in the germline V gene (reference sequence). The CDR3 region is CASSLEGRYYGYTF. The CDR3, as DNA: TGTGCCAGCAGCTTAGAAGGACGGTACTATGGCTACACCTTC.

This clone came up once. The V and J genes are TRBV6-4 and TRBJ2-5; D may be TRBD2 (6 bases). The V end was cut by 10 bases, the J end by 5 bases, with 17 bases between. The CDR3 is made up of 13 amino acids. The germline V gene encodes CDR1 MRHNA and CDR2 SNTAGT. For the CDR3, the DNA is TGTGCCAAACCCCCCGGGACTGCGGAGACCCAGTACTTC. Protein: CAKPPGTAETQYF.

The rearrangement uses TRBV27 and TRBJ2-1; the match to TRBD2 covers 7 bases. V lost 9 bases to trimming and J lost 1 base; unmatched junction nucleotides: 6. Germline-derived CDR1 and CDR2 are MNHEY and SMNVEV (reference sequence). This CDR3 comprises 14 residues. CDR3 sequence (DNA): TGTGCCAGTATGCCACTAGCGTCCTACAATGAGCAGTTCTTC. The encoded protein is CASMPLASYNEQFF.

The gene calls are TRBV19 and TRBJ2-7; either TRBD1 or TRBD2 may fit D (5 bases each). V lost 3 bases and J lost 2, with 14 bases in between. Per the germline V gene, CDR1 is LNHDA and CDR2 is SQIVND (reference sequence). This CDR3 region has 15 residues. The CDR3 sequence: CASSIGEGRAYEQYF. The CDR3 nucleotides are TGTGCCAGTAGTATCGGGGAAGGCAGGGCCTACGAGCAGTACTTC.

The V gene is TRBV7-9, the J gene TRBJ2-1; 8 bases agree with TRBD1. Germline values: CDR1 SEHNR, CDR2 FQNEAQ (reference sequence). CDR3 length: 15 amino acids. The trim removed 1 base at V and 2 bases at J, leaving 1 base unmatched. The CDR3 nucleotides read TGTGCCAGCAGCTTAGAGACAGGGGCCTACAATGAGCAGTTCTTC. Translating gives CASSLETGAYNEQFF.

The chain has TRBV2 and TRBJ2-3; no definite D call. Between the trimmed V and J ends, which lost 6 bases and 6 bases, there was a span of 10 bases. Per germline, CDR1 SNHLY and CDR2 FYNNEI. CDR3 length: 12 amino acids. Written as DNA, the CDR3 is TGTGCCAGCAGGAATCGTGGGGATACGCAGTATTTT. Encoded protein: CASRNRGDTQYF.

This chain joins TRBV5-1 and TRBJ2-2; D remains ambiguous. Germline CDR1 SGHRS, CDR2 YFSETQ. V dropped 2 bases and J dropped 0 bases, with 11 bases sitting between them. The CDR3 is 16 amino acids. CDR3: CASSFRGSTNTGELFF. As DNA, the CDR3 is TGCGCCAGCAGCTTTCGTGGCAGCACGAACACCGGGGAGCTGTTTTTT. Complete variable domain (other parts from reference TRBV5-1 and TRBJ2-2): KAGVTQTPRYLIKTRGQQVTLSCSPISGHRSVSWYQQTPGQGLQFLFEYFSETQRNKGNFPGRFSGRQFSNSRSEMNVSTLELGDSALYLCASSFRGSTNTGELFFGEGSRLTVL.

The chain employs TRBV5-8 and TRBJ2-6, with a possible D match to TRBD1 (5 bases). The germline V gene encodes CDR1 SGHTS and CDR2 YDEGEE. The V gene lost 2 bases and the J gene lost 4 bases, with 10 bases spanning the gap. The CDR3 runs to 15 residues. CDR3 residues: CASSLGVIGANVLTF. As DNA, the CDR3 is TGTGCCAGCAGCTTAGGGGTTATCGGGGCCAACGTCCTGACTTTC.